The 20 T cell receptor beta chains in this list originate from one sample, sequenced in a study of cytomegalovirus exposure and HLA in healthy donors. Primers for the PCR totalled 60 Vbeta and 13 Jbeta. Produced via immunoSEQ multiplex PCR; TCRdb's table is partial and in-frame only. In the table there are 150,000 to 200,000 clones, around two thirds of which are singletons. The source material was PBMCs. All receptors come from a man aged 30 to 45 in good health and CMV-seropositive.

With respect to this clone: One end of the junction fails to match germline, which may point to a read error. The gene calls are TRBV9 and TRBJ2-1; 9 nucleotides align to TRBD2. Looked up from germline, CDR1 is SGDLS and CDR2 is YYNGEE. CDR3 length equals 17 residues. The CDR3 DNA reads TGTGCCAGTAGCGTAGGCAGCGGGAGGACCCTTTACAATGAGCAGTTCTTC. It encodes CASSVGSGRTLYNEQFF.

The chain has TRBV6-5 and TRBJ1-1; TRBD1 matches 8 bases. Unmatched junction bases numbered 12, after V lost 6 bases and J lost 6 bases. The CDR3 covers 15 residues. Germline assignment: CDR1 MNHEY and CDR2 SVGAGI. The CDR3 nucleotides are TGTGCCAGCAGGACCCGGGACAGGCCTAGGGCTGAAGCTTTCTTT. This sequence encodes CASRTRDRPRAEAFF.

This clone came up a few times. This chain links TRBV10-1 with TRBJ2-3; perhaps TRBD2 as D (6 bases). The CDR3 sequence is 15 residues long. Germline V lookup: CDR1 WNHNN, CDR2 SYGVQD (reference sequence). Trimming took off 6 bases at V and 2 bases at J, with 15 bases between the two ends. CDR3 sequence: CASSKRGGATDTQYF. The CDR3 DNA follows: TGCGCCAGCAGCAAACGCGGAGGGGCCACAGATACGCAGTATTTT.

This chain links TRBV2 with TRBJ2-2, with D possibly being TRBD2 (5 bases). Germline V gene data show CDR1 as SNHLY and CDR2 as FYNNEI. V shed 7 bases and J shed 0 bases, with 12 bases lying between them. The CDR3 consists of 15 residues. This CDR3 is CASNTEGPNTGELFF. As DNA, the CDR3 is TGTGCCAGCAATACCGAGGGTCCGAACACCGGGGAGCTGTTTTTT.

This rearrangement joins TRBV6-5 to TRBJ2-2, with a tentative D call TRBD1 (5 bases). The ends were cut back, 4 bases at V and 7 bases at J, with 13 bases in the middle. The CDR3 length is 14 residues. The germline CDR1 and CDR2 sequences are MNHEY and SVGAGI. The CDR3 nucleotides are TGTGCCAGCAGTTCCTTCTTAGGGGACGGGGAGCTGTTTTTT. It yields the protein CASSSFLGDGELFF.

The rearrangement uses TRBV18 and TRBJ1-1, with a weak D call TRBD1 (5 bases). The CDR3 length is 15 residues. CDR1 KGHSH and CDR2 LQKENI come from the germline V gene. The V and J ends lost 3 bases and 1 base respectively, with 12 bases between them. CDR3 in amino acids: CASSPKGPQNTEAFF. The CDR3 DNA reads as TGTGCCAGCTCACCGAAGGGGCCCCAGAACACTGAAGCTTTCTTT.

The chain employs TRBV19 and TRBJ1-1; the D is unclear. This CDR3 is 13 amino acids long. Germline V gene lookup returns CDR1 LNHDA and CDR2 SQIVND (reference sequence). V was cut by 7 bases and J by 10 bases, with 19 bases left in between. The CDR3 nucleotides are TGTGCCAGTAACCCAACCGGGAGTTTGGGAGCTTTCTTT. Protein: CASNPTGSLGAFF.

V is TRBV30 and J is TRBJ1-6; a possible D gene is TRBD1 (5 bases). This CDR3 spans 14 amino acids. The germline V and J ends were trimmed by 3 bases and 7 bases, with 13 bases remaining between them. CDR1 and CDR2 from the germline V gene are GTSNPN and SVGIG (reference sequence). The CDR3 loop is CAWSPGVINSPLHF. The CDR3 bases are TGTGCCTGGAGCCCGGGGGTAATCAATTCACCCCTCCACTTT.

The chain recombines TRBV5-6 with TRBJ2-5, with 7 positions matching TRBD1. V lost 0 bases, J lost 7 bases, and 9 bases stayed unmatched. Germline CDR1 is SGHDT and CDR2 is YYEEEE. The CDR3 length is 15 residues. CDR3 amino acids: CASSLDTDRVGTQYF. The CDR3 DNA sequence: TGTGCCAGCAGCTTGGACACCGACAGGGTGGGGACCCAGTACTTC.

The genes are TRBV6-6 and TRBJ2-7; D perhaps matches TRBD1 (5 bases). The CDR3 runs 13 residues. V was shortened by 6 bases and J by 2 bases, with 11 bases between the two germline ends. Looked up from germline, CDR1 is MNHNY and CDR2 is SVGAGI (reference sequence). The CDR3: CASRRLDTYEQYF. The CDR3 nucleotides are TGTGCCAGCAGACGACTGGACACCTACGAGCAGTACTTC.

Written as DNA, the CDR3 is TGTGCCAGCAGCCCAGTAGGGGGCGCTTCAGATACGCAGTATTTT. Its translation: CASSPVGGASDTQYF. J is TRBJ2-3 and V is TRBV5-6; 7 nucleotides line up with TRBD1. The CDR3 is 15 amino acids. Germline CDR1 SGHDT, CDR2 YYEEEE. J lost 4 bases, V lost 4 bases, and 9 bases had no gene match.

This clone was seen once. The chain joins TRBV7-8 to TRBJ2-3, with 13 bases that match TRBD2. This CDR3 contains 17 residues. CDR1 and CDR2 (germline): SGHVS, FQNEAQ. J was trimmed by 5 bases and V by 2 bases; bases with no gene match: 7. In nucleotides, the CDR3 is TGTGCCAGCAGCTTAACCCGGGGACTAGCGGGAAGAGATACGCAGTATTTT. Translating gives CASSLTRGLAGRDTQYF.

V gene TRBV6-6 combines with J gene TRBJ2-7; 10 nucleotides match TRBD1. The V gene's germline CDR1 is MNHNY and CDR2 SVGAGI (reference sequence). The CDR3 totals 16 residues. J was trimmed by 2 bases and V by 6 bases; bases with no gene match: 10. CDR3: CASRGGDRGQTYEQYF. Written as DNA, the CDR3 is TGTGCCAGCAGGGGGGGGGACAGGGGCCAAACCTACGAGCAGTACTTC.

The chain couples TRBV5-1 to TRBJ2-5, with unresolved D. The end of the DNA is better explained by TRBJ2-7, so the J call may be wrong. The germline gives CDR1 SGHRS, CDR2 YFSETQ. The CDR3 covers 14 residues. CDR3: CASSLDAAQYEQYF. The CDR3, as DNA: TGCGCCAGCAGCTTGGACGCGGCCCAGTACGAGCAGTACTTC.

The CDR3: CASEEAGGTGELFF. Written as DNA, the CDR3 is TGTGCCAGCGAGGAAGCGGGAGGTACCGGGGAGCTGTTTTTT. The chain is built from TRBV4-2 and TRBJ2-2, with 9 nucleotides matching TRBD2. V lost 8 bases to trimming and J lost 5 bases; unmatched junction nucleotides: 6. This CDR3 spans 14 amino acids. In germline, CDR1 is LGHNA, CDR2 YNFKEQ.

V usage is TRBV4-1 and J usage is TRBJ2-5; 7 nucleotides align to TRBD2. The V gene end was trimmed by 4 bases and the J gene end by 5 bases; junction bases not matched to a gene: 7. The V gene's germline CDR1 is MGHRA and CDR2 YSYEKL. CDR3 length equals 14 residues. The CDR3 region has the DNA TGCGCCAGCAGCCTTTCTAGCGGAGAGGAGACCCAGTACTTC. Protein: CASSLSSGEETQYF.

CDR3 residues: CASSFATGPTSPYEQYF. The CDR3 nucleotides are TGTGCCAGCAGTTTTGCAACAGGTCCAACCTCCCCTTACGAGCAGTACTTC. The chain has TRBV7-3 and TRBJ2-7; D is possibly TRBD1 (5 bases). V was shortened by 6 bases and J by 4 bases, with 25 bases between the two germline ends. CDR3 size: 17 residues. Germline assignment: CDR1 SGHTA and CDR2 FQGTGA.

The chain is built from TRBV11-2 and TRBJ2-2; no clear D. This CDR3 contains 15 residues. Germline V gene sequence: CDR1 SGHAT, CDR2 FQNNGV. The germline V and J ends were trimmed by 7 bases and 1 base, with 13 bases remaining between them. CDR3 amino acids: CASNRIEVNTGELFF. CDR3 coding DNA: TGTGCCAGCAACCGAATCGAGGTGAACACCGGGGAGCTGTTTTTT.

The chain uses TRBV6-6 and TRBJ1-3, with D perhaps matching TRBD1 (6 bases). The germline CDR1 and CDR2 sequences are MNHNY and SVGAGI (reference sequence). V gave up 1 base and J gave up 2 bases, with 12 bases separating them. This CDR3 has 16 amino acids. CDR3 nucleotide sequence: TGTGCCAGCAGTTACTTGAGGGGGAACACTGGAAACACCATATATTTT. It codes for CASSYLRGNTGNTIYF.

V usage is TRBV5-5 and J usage is TRBJ2-7; D might be TRBD2 (6 bases). There are 15 residues in the CDR3. V dropped 1 base and J dropped 2 bases, with 13 bases sitting between them. CDR1 and CDR2 (germline): SGHKS, YYEKEE (reference sequence). The CDR3 DNA is TGTGCCAGCAGCTTGCACCTGGGACTGACCTACGAGCAGTACTTC. Translating it yields CASSLHLGLTYEQYF.